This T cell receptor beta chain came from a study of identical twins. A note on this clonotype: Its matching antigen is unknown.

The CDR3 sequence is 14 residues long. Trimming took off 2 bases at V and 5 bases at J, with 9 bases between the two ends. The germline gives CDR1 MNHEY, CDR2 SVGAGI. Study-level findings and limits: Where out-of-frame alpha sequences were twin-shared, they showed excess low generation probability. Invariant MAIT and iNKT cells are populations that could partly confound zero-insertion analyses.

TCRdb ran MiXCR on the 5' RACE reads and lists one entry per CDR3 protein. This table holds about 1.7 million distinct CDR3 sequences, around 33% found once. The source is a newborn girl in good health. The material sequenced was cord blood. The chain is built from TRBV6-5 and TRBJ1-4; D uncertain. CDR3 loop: CASSYGNANEKLFF. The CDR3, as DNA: TGTGCCAGCAGTTACGGTAATGCCAATGAAAAACTGTTTTTT.